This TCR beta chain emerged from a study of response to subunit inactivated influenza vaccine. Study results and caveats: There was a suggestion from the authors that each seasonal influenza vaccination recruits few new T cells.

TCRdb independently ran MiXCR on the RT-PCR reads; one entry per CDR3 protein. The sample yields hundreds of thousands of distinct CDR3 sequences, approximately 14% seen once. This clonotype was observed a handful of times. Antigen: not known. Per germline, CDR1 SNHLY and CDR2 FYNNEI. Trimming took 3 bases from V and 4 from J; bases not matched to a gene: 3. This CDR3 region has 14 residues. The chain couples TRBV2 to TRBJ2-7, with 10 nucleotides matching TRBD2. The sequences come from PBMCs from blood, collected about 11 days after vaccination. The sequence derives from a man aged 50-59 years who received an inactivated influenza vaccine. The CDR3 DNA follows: TGTGCCAGCAGTGAGTCTAGCGGGAGATACGAGCAGTACTTC. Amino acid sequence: CASSESSGRYEQYF. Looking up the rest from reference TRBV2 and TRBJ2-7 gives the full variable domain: EPEVTQTPSHQVTQMGQEVILRCVPISNHLYFYWYRQILGQKVEFLVSFYNNEISEKSEIFDDQFSVERPDGSNFTLKIRSTKLEDSAMYFCASSESSGRYEQYFGPGTRLTVT.